This T cell receptor beta chain was sequenced during a study of OX40 agonist ivuxolimab in advanced cancers. Across the whole study: Cancers in dose escalation were hepatocellular, melanoma, renal cell and head and neck.

Produced via immunoSEQ multiplex PCR; TCRdb's table is partial and in-frame only. The data contain roughly 68,000 clones, approximately 90% of them singletons. Germline-derived CDR1 and CDR2 are SGHRS and YFSETQ. Unmatched junction bases numbered 5, after V lost 7 bases and J lost 5 bases. CDR3 size: 13 residues. Only one count was recorded for this clone. The rearrangement uses TRBV5-1 and TRBJ2-1; 8 positions agree with TRBD1. Sequencing was performed on CD4+ or CD8+ T cells sorted from blood, taken in a trial of the OX40 agonist ivuxolimab. This receptor was obtained from an adult with an advanced solid tumor such as melanoma, head and neck, liver or kidney cancer. CDR3: CASRQGSNNEQFF. The CDR3 region has the DNA TGCGCCAGCCGACAGGGGTCAAACAATGAGCAGTTCTTC.